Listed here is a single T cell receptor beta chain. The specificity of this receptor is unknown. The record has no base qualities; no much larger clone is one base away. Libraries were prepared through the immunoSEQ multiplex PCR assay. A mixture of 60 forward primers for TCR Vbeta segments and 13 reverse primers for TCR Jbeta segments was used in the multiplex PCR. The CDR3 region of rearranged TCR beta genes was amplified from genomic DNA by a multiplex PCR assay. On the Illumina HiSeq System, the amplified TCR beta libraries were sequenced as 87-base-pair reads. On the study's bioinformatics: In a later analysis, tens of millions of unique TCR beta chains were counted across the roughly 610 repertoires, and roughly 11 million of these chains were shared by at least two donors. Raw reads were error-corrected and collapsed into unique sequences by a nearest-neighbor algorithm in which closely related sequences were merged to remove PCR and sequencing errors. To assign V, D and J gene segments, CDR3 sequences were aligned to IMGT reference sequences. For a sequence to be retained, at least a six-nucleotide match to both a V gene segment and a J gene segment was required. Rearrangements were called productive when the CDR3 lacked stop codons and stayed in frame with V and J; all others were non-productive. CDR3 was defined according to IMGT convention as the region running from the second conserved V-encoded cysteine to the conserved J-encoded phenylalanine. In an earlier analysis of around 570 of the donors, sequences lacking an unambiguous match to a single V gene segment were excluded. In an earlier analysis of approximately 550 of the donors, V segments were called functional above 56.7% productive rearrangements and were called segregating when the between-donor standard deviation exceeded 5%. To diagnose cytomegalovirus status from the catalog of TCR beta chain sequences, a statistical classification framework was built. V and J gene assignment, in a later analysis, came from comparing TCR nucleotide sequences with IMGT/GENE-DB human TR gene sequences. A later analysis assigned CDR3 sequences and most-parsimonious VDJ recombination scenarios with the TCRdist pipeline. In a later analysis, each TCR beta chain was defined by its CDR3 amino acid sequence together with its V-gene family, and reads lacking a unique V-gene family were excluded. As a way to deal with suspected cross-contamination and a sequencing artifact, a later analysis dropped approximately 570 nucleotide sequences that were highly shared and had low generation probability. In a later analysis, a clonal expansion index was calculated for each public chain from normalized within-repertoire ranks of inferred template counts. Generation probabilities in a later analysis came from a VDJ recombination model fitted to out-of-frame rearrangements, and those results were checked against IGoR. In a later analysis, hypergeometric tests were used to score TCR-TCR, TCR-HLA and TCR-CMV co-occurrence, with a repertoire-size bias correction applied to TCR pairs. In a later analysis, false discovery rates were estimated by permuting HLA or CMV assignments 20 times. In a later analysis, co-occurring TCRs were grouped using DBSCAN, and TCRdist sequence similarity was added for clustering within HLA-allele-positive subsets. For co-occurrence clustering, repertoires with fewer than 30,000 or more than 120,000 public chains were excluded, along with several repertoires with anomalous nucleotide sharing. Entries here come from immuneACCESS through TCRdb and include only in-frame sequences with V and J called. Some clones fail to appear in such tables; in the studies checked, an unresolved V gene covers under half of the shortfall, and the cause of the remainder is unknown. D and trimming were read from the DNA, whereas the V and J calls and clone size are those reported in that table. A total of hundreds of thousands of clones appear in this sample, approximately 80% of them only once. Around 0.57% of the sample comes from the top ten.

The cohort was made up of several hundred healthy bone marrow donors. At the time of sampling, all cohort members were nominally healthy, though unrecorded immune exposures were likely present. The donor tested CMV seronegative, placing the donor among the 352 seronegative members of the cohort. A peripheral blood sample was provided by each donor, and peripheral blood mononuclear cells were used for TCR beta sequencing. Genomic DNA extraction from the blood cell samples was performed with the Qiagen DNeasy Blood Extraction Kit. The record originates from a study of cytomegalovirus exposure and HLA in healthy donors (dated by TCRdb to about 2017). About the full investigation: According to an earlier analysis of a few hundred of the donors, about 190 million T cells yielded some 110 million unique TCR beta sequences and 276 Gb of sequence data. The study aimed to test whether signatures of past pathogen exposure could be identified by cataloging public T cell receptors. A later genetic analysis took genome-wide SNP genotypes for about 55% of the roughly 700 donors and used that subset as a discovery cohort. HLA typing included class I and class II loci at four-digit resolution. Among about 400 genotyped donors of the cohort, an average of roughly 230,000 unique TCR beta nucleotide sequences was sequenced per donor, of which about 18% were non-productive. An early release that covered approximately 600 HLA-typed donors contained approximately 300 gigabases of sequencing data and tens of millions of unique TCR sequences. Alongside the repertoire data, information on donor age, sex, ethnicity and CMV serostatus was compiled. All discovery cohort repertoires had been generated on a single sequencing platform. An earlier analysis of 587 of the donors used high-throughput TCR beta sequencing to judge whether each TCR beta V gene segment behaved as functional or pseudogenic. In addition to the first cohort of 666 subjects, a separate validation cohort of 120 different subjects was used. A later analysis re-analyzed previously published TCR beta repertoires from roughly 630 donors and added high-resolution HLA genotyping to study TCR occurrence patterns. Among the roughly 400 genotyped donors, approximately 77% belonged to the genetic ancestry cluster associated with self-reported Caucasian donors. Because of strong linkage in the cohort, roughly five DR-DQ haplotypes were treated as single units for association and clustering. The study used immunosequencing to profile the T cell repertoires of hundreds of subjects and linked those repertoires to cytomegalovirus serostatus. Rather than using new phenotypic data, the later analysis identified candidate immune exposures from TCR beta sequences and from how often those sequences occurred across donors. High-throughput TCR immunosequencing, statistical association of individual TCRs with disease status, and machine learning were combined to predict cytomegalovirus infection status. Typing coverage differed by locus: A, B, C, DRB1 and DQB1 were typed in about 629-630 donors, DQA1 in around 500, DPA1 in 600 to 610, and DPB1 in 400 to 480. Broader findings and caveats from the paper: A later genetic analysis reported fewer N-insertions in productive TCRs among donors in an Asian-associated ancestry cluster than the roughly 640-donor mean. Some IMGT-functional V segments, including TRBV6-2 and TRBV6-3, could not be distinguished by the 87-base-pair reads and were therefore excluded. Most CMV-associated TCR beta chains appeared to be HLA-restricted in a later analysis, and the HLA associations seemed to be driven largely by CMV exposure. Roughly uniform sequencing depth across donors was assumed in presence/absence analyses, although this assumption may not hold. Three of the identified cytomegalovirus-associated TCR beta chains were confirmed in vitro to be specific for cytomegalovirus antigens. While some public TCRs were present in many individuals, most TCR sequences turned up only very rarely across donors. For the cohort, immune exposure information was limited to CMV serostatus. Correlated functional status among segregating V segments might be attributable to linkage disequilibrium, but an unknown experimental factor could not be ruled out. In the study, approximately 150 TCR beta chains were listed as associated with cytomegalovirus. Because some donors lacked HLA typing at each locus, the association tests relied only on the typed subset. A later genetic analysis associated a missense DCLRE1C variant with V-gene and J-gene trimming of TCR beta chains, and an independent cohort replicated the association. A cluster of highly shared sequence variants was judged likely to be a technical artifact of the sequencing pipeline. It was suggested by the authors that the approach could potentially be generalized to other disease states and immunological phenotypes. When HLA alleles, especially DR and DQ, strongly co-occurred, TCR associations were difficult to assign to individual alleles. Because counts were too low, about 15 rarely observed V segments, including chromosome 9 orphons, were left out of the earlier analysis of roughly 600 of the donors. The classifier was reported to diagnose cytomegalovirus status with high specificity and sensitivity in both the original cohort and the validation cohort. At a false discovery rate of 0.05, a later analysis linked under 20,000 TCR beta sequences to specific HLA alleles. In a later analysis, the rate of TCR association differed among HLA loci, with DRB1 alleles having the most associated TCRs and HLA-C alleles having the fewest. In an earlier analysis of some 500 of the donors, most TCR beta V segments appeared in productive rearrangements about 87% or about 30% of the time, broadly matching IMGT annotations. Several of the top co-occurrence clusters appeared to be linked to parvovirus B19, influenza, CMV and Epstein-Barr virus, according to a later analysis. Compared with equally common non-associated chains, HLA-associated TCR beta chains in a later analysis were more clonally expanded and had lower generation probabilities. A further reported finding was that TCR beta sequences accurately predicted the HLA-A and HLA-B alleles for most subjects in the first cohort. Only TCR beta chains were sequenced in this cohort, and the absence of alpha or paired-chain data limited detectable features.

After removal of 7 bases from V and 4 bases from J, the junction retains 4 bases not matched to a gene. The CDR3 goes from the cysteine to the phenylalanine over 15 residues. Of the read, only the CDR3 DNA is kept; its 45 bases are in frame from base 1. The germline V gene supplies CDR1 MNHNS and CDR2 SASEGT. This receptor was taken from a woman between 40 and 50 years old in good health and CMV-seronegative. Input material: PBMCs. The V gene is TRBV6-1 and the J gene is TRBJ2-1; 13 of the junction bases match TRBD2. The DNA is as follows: TGTGCCAGCAAGGGACTAGCGGGGCTATACAATGAGCAGTTCTTC. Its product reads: CASKGLAGLYNEQFF.